Below are 18 T cell receptor beta chains sequenced from a single sample in a study of control samples from healthy donors and cancer patients. Profiled with immunoSEQ multiplex PCR; TCRdb holds only in-frame clones, not every one. This table has fewer than 120,000 clones, 85% to 90% appearing once. Sequenced material: PBMCs. The receptor source for this set is a woman aged 55-70 years with lung cancer.

V usage is TRBV7-2 and J usage is TRBJ2-3; no definite D call. Germline lookup yields CDR1 SGHTA and CDR2 FQGNSA. V dropped 0 bases and J dropped 0 bases, with 7 bases sitting between them. This CDR3 has 15 residues. CDR3 region: CASSLAVVSTDTQYF. DNA of the CDR3: TGTGCCAGCAGCTTAGCGGTCGTTAGCACAGATACGCAGTATTTT.

The chain combines TRBV5-1 with TRBJ2-1; TRBD1 agrees at 9 bases. The length of the CDR3 is 14 residues. Germline CDR1 is SGHRS and CDR2 is YFSETQ. Trimming removed 3 bases from V and 15 bases from J; junction bases left unmatched: 13. The CDR3, as DNA: TGCGCCAGCAGCTCCGAGCCAGGACAGGGGAGGTTGTTCTTC. This codes for CASSSEPGQGRLFF.

The V gene is TRBV5-8, the J gene TRBJ1-4; 12 bases are shared with TRBD1. The V segment lost 7 bases and the J segment 8 bases; nucleotides outside the gene matches: 9. The germline V gene encodes CDR1 SGHTS and CDR2 YDEGEE. The CDR3 length is 15 residues. The CDR3 sequence is CASGAQGQGAEKLFF. In DNA form, the CDR3 reads TGTGCCAGCGGAGCTCAGGGACAGGGGGCAGAAAAACTGTTTTTT.

This clone was detected a few times. The chain carries TRBV11-3 and TRBJ2-7; no clear D. The CDR3 length is 15 residues. Germline lookup yields CDR1 SGHNT and CDR2 YENEEA. Trimming removed 4 bases at V and 1 base at J, with 14 bases between. The DNA for the CDR3 is TGTGCCAGCAGCTCGCAAGGGCAGTATTCCTACGAGCAGTACTTC. This sequence encodes CASSSQGQYSYEQYF.

The rearrangement links TRBV9 to TRBJ2-2; tentatively, D is TRBD1 or TRBD2 (6 bases each). Germline CDR1 is SGDLS and CDR2 is YYNGEE. The CDR3 is 16 amino acids. V lost 4 bases to trimming and J lost 3 bases, with 16 bases between them. The CDR3 protein is CASSPRGGTDTGELFF. CDR3 sequence (DNA): TGTGCCAGCAGCCCCAGAGGGGGGACGGACACCGGGGAGCTGTTTTTT. The full variable domain, its missing parts supplied by reference TRBV9 and TRBJ2-2, is DSGVTQTPKHLITATGQRVTLRCSPRSGDLSVYWYQQSLDQGLQFLIQYYNGEERAKGNILERFSAQQFPDLHSELNLSSLELGDSALYFCASSPRGGTDTGELFFGEGSRLTVL.

The chain links TRBV30 to TRBJ1-2; weak D call: TRBD1 (5 bases). Trimming pared 1 base from V and 4 bases from J, leaving 19 bases between. The CDR3 totals 16 residues. Germline V CDR1 and CDR2: GTSNPN, SVGIG (reference sequence). The CDR3 DNA is TGTGCCTGGAGTGCTCCCTTCTCAGGGCTAAGCTATGGCTACACCTTC. Translating gives CAWSAPFSGLSYGYTF.

This clone came up once. CDR3 protein: CASSLGGGVEQFF. In nucleotides, the CDR3 is TGTGCCAGCAGTTTAGGCGGCGGGGTTGAGCAGTTCTTC. The J gene is TRBJ2-1, the V gene TRBV12-3 or TRBV12-4; tentative D call: TRBD2 (6 bases). The CDR3 is 13 amino acids. The ends were cut back, 1 base at V and 9 bases at J, with 10 bases in the middle.

The gene calls are TRBV25-1 and TRBJ2-5; D uncertain. CDR1 is MGHDK, CDR2 SYGVNS, per germline. There are 12 residues in the CDR3. Between the trimmed V and J ends, which lost 5 bases and 5 bases, there was a span of 9 bases. CDR3 in amino acids: CASSLVRETQYF. CDR3 DNA sequence: TGTGCCAGCAGTTTAGTAAGGGAGACCCAGTACTTC.

This clone was seen a few times. The J gene is TRBJ2-5, the V gene TRBV5-6, with 7 bases fitting TRBD1. With V trimmed by 7 bases and J by 1 base, 7 bases remained unmatched. From germline, CDR1 is SGHDT and CDR2 YYEEEE. The CDR3 consists of 14 residues. The CDR3 DNA is TGTGCCAGCCTCAGCGGACAGGCCCAAGAGACCCAGTACTTC. It translates to CASLSGQAQETQYF.

V gene TRBV9 combines with J gene TRBJ1-2; D gene ambiguous. The germline V and J ends were trimmed by 4 bases and 4 bases, with 11 bases remaining between them. The CDR3 contains 13 residues. The V gene's germline CDR1 is SGDLS and CDR2 YYNGEE. In DNA form, the CDR3 reads TGTGCCAGCAGCCGCCGAGCCCCCTATGGCTACACCTTC. Translating it yields CASSRRAPYGYTF.

The rearrangement joins TRBV28 to TRBJ1-1; TRBD1 aligns across 10 bases. This CDR3 is 16 amino acids long. Trimming cost V 2 bases and J 0 bases; bases outside gene matches: 3. Germline CDR1 reads MDHEN; CDR2 reads SYDVKM. CDR3 amino acids: CASSLMGTGVNTEAFF. The DNA for the CDR3 is TGTGCCAGCAGTTTAATGGGGACAGGGGTGAACACTGAAGCTTTCTTT.

The rearrangement joins TRBV4-1 to TRBJ2-4; 11 bases agree with TRBD2. Germline V gene lookup returns CDR1 MGHRA and CDR2 YSYEKL. Losses at the gene ends were 3 bases for V and 1 base for J; bases not matched to a gene: 11. This CDR3 spans 19 amino acids. This CDR3 reads CASSHSSGRTPAAKNIQYF. As DNA, the CDR3 is TGCGCCAGCAGCCATTCTAGCGGGAGGACTCCCGCGGCCAAAAACATTCAGTACTTC.

The chain is built from TRBV5-4 and TRBJ1-1, with TRBD1 matching over 7 bases. The junction had 11 bases not matched to a gene; V was cut back by 4 bases and J by 5 bases. Germline CDR1 reads SGHNT; CDR2 reads YYREEE (reference sequence). This CDR3 contains 15 residues. CDR3 protein: CASSPYDRAGTEAFF. CDR3 DNA: TGTGCCAGCAGCCCATATGACAGGGCAGGAACTGAAGCTTTCTTT.

The V and J genes are TRBV6-5 and TRBJ1-2; D perhaps matches TRBD1 (5 bases). V was cut by 6 bases and J by 5 bases, with 10 bases left in between. Germline loops: CDR1 MNHEY, CDR2 SVGAGI. The CDR3 sequence is 12 residues long. The CDR3 here is CASSRDGYGYTF. The DNA of the CDR3 is TGTGCCAGCAGCAGGGATGGGTATGGCTACACCTTC.

This rearrangement joins TRBV7-2 to TRBJ1-2; 7 bases align to TRBD1. The J segment lost 4 bases and the V segment lost 5 bases, leaving 4 bases of the junction unmatched. The CDR3 is 13 residues long. In germline, CDR1 is SGHTA, CDR2 FQGNSA. The CDR3 sequence is CASSHRGGYGYTF. The CDR3 region has the DNA TGTGCCAGCAGCCACAGGGGAGGCTATGGCTACACCTTC.

The V and J genes are TRBV29-1 and TRBJ2-7; D is possibly TRBD1 (6 bases). CDR1 and CDR2 from the germline V gene are SQVTM and ANQGSEA. Trimming took 4 bases from V and 2 from J, leaving 15 bases between them. CDR3 length equals 14 residues. The CDR3 loop is CSVVGQPTTYEQYF. DNA for the CDR3: TGCAGCGTTGTCGGACAGCCAACAACCTACGAGCAGTACTTC.

The CDR3 region has the DNA TGTGCCAGCAGCAGACTCGACACCGGGGAGCTGTTTTTT. Its translation is CASSRLDTGELFF. The chain has TRBV9 and TRBJ2-2; D gene uncertain. The CDR3 covers 13 residues. Trimming stripped 4 bases from V and 3 bases from J, with 7 bases between. Germline lookup yields CDR1 SGDLS and CDR2 YYNGEE.

The chain carries TRBV18 and TRBJ1-3; D might be TRBD1 (6 bases). The CDR3 contains 17 residues. The V and J ends lost 1 base and 0 bases respectively, with 13 bases between them. The V gene's germline CDR1 is KGHSH and CDR2 LQKENI. The CDR3: CASSPRGQGASGNTIYF. The CDR3 bases are TGTGCCAGCTCACCACGGGGACAAGGGGCCTCTGGAAACACCATATATTTT.